This T cell receptor (beta chain) was sequenced in a study of control samples from healthy donors and cancer patients. The CDR3 runs to 15 residues. V lost 3 bases, J lost 7 bases, and 7 bases stayed unmatched. The germline gives CDR1 ENHRY, CDR2 SYGVKD. Method: immunoSEQ multiplex PCR; TCRdb's copy keeps in-frame clones and lacks some. The sample holds 65,000 to 90,000 clones, 70% to 90% seen once. This TCR was sampled from a man aged 50 to 59 in good health. The V gene is TRBV10-3, the J gene TRBJ2-7; 12 positions match TRBD2. Sequenced sample: blood. CDR3 DNA sequence: TGTGCCATCAGTGATTTACTAGCGGGAGGAGAAGAGCAGTACTTC. Translated, it gives CAISDLLAGGEEQYF.